The 21 T cell receptor beta chains in this list originate from one sample, sequenced in a study of shared clonotypes between healthy human individuals. Cells designated naive CD8 were CD45RO-negative and were positively selected for CCR7, with terminally differentiated effector memory CD45RA+ cells excluded. The protocol was immunoSEQ multiplex PCR, while the TCRdb copy is restricted to in-frame clones and leaves out a portion. The sample yields roughly 550,000 clones, roughly 95% seen once. The specimen sequenced was naive CD8+ T cells sorted from blood. These receptors were obtained from a woman in her twenties or thirties in good health.

The gene calls are TRBV28 and TRBJ2-5, with TRBD2 matching over 8 bases. Germline V gene lookup returns CDR1 MDHEN and CDR2 SYDVKM. The CDR3 runs 14 residues. Trimming at V came to 6 bases and at J to 0 bases, leaving 3 bases not matched to a gene. CDR3 bases: TGTGCCAGCAGCCCGGGGGGGAACCAAGAGACCCAGTACTTC. It is translated as CASSPGGNQETQYF.

The rearrangement links TRBV9 to TRBJ2-1, with TRBD1 identical over 7 bases. This CDR3 region has 14 residues. The germline CDR1 and CDR2 sequences are SGDLS and YYNGEE. Germline trimming cut 0 bases from V and 5 bases from J; bases unmatched to any gene: 2. The DNA of the CDR3 is TGTGCCAGCAGCGTAGCCGGGACAGACAATGAGCAGTTCTTC. Translated: CASSVAGTDNEQFF.

V and J are TRBV28 and TRBJ2-1; no clear D. The CDR3 runs to 13 residues. The V gene's germline CDR1 is MDHEN and CDR2 SYDVKM. V was shortened by 5 bases and J by 4 bases, with 9 bases between the two germline ends. CDR3 DNA: TGTGCCAGCAGTCCTGGGGTTTACAATGAGCAGTTCTTC. Its translation: CASSPGVYNEQFF. The whole variable domain, filled in from reference TRBV28 and TRBJ2-1, reads DVKVTQSSRYLVKRTGEKVFLECVQDMDHENMFWYRQDPGLGLRLIYFSYDVKMKEKGDIPEGYSVSREKKERFSLILESASTNQTSMYLCASSPGVYNEQFFGPGTRLTVL.

The V and J genes are TRBV27 and TRBJ2-7, with 7 bases identical to TRBD2. V shed 6 bases, J shed 5 bases, and the junction held 4 bases outside the gene matches. Germline lookup yields CDR1 MNHEY and CDR2 SMNVEV (reference sequence). This CDR3 comprises 12 residues. This CDR3 is CASSYGGNEQYF. For the CDR3, the DNA is TGTGCCAGCAGCTACGGGGGGAACGAGCAGTACTTC.

V and J are TRBV4-1 and TRBJ1-4, with D perhaps TRBD1 (6 bases). CDR3 length equals 16 residues. The V gene lost 4 bases and the J gene lost 7 bases, with 19 bases spanning the gap. CDR1 is MGHRA, CDR2 YSYEKL, per germline. The CDR3 DNA reads as TGCGCCAGCAGCCCAGGTCGGGGGGCGGATAGTGAAAAACTGTTTTTT. Its protein product is CASSPGRGADSEKLFF.

DNA for the CDR3: TGTGCCAGTAGTATCGGGGGGCGTACTGGGGCCAACGTCCTGACTTTC. Translation gives CASSIGGRTGANVLTF. V usage is TRBV19 and J usage is TRBJ2-6; D perhaps matches TRBD2 (7 bases). CDR1 is LNHDA and CDR2 is SQIVND in the germline V gene (reference sequence). The CDR3 sequence is 16 residues long. The germline V and J ends were trimmed by 3 bases and 2 bases, with 11 bases remaining between them.

J is TRBJ2-7 and V is TRBV6-5, with a weak D call TRBD2 (5 bases). CDR1 is MNHEY, CDR2 SVGAGI, per germline. Between the trimmed V and J ends, which lost 0 bases and 0 bases, there was a span of 12 bases. The CDR3 is made up of 16 amino acids. Here the CDR3 reads CASSYSRTGSSYEQYF. The DNA for the CDR3 is TGTGCCAGCAGTTACTCTCGGACGGGGAGCTCCTACGAGCAGTACTTC.

This clone was seen just once. The gene calls are TRBV2 and TRBJ1-3, with 8 nucleotides matching TRBD1. There are 16 residues in the CDR3. Germline V gene sequence: CDR1 SNHLY, CDR2 FYNNEI. Losses at the gene ends were 5 bases for V and 0 bases for J; bases not matched to a gene: 6. CDR3 region: CASSRDRTSSGNTIYF. For the CDR3, the DNA is TGTGCCAGCAGTAGGGACAGGACCAGCTCTGGAAACACCATATATTTT. The variable domain in full, with the rest retrieved from reference TRBV2 and TRBJ1-3, is EPEVTQTPSHQVTQMGQEVILRCVPISNHLYFYWYRQILGQKVEFLVSFYNNEISEKSEIFDDQFSVERPDGSNFTLKIRSTKLEDSAMYFCASSRDRTSSGNTIYFGEGSWLTVV.

The rearrangement joins TRBV4-1 to TRBJ2-5, with a tentative D call TRBD1 (6 bases). The closer fit of TRBJ2-7 to the DNA end suggests the J call may be wrong. In germline, CDR1 is MGHRA, CDR2 YSYEKL. The CDR3 has 16 residues. The chain's CDR3 is CASSQEGQGRSYEQYF. The CDR3, as DNA: TGCGCCAGCAGCCAAGAAGGGCAGGGGCGCTCCTACGAGCAGTACTTC.

The table lists this clone with a count of one. J is TRBJ2-7 and V is TRBV27; D is ambiguous. Trimming took off 4 bases at V and 2 bases at J, with 15 bases between the two ends. Per the germline V gene, CDR1 is MNHEY and CDR2 is SMNVEV (reference sequence). The CDR3 extends over 15 amino acids. The CDR3 coding sequence is TGTGCCAGCAGTTCTGCCGTGCGGACCCCCTACGAGCAGTACTTC. Encoded protein: CASSSAVRTPYEQYF.

This chain uses TRBV9 with TRBJ1-1; TRBD1 is a possible D gene (6 bases). This CDR3 region has 14 residues. V lost 0 bases to trimming and J lost 3 bases, with 9 bases between them. In germline, CDR1 is SGDLS, CDR2 YYNGEE. The CDR3 DNA reads TGTGCCAGCAGCGTAGGGGGGCCGTACACTGAAGCTTTCTTT. Amino acid sequence: CASSVGGPYTEAFF.

The chain recombines TRBV5-5 with TRBJ2-7; perhaps TRBD1 as D (6 bases). Trimming stripped 0 bases from V and 3 bases from J, with 16 bases between. This CDR3 contains 16 residues. The germline V gene has CDR1 SGHKS and CDR2 YYEKEE (reference sequence). The CDR3 sequence: CASSLELGHLGYEQYF. CDR3 nucleotides: TGTGCCAGCAGCTTGGAGCTGGGACACCTAGGCTACGAGCAGTACTTC.

The rearrangement uses TRBV9 and TRBJ2-1; a weak D match, TRBD2 (6 bases). In germline, CDR1 is SGDLS, CDR2 YYNGEE. Trimming pared 6 bases from V and 4 bases from J, leaving 17 bases between. This CDR3 region has 15 residues. CDR3 loop: CASTPSGALYNEQFF. The CDR3 DNA reads as TGTGCCAGCACCCCCTCGGGAGCGTTATACAATGAGCAGTTCTTC.

The chain carries TRBV19 and TRBJ1-1, with D perhaps matching TRBD1 (5 bases). This CDR3 spans 15 amino acids. Trimming shortened V by 5 bases and J by 4 bases, and 17 bases separated the two germline ends. The germline gives CDR1 LNHDA, CDR2 SQIVND (reference sequence). CDR3 coding DNA: TGTGCCAGTAGTTACGGGGGACGGCTCGGCACTGAAGCTTTCTTT. Translation: CASSYGGRLGTEAFF.

This clone has a single count. This chain joins TRBV4-2 and TRBJ2-2, with D perhaps being TRBD1 or TRBD2 (5 bases each). Trimming pared 3 bases from V and 5 bases from J, leaving 19 bases between. The CDR3 runs to 17 residues. Germline V gene data show CDR1 as LGHNA and CDR2 as YNFKEQ. Here the CDR3 reads CASSHYPRGAGTGELFF. The CDR3 DNA follows: TGTGCCAGCAGCCACTACCCGAGAGGGGCCGGGACCGGGGAGCTGTTTTTT.

The V and J genes are TRBV5-6 and TRBJ2-7; D not certain. The germline gives CDR1 SGHDT, CDR2 YYEEEE. The CDR3 is 14 residues long. V was clipped by 0 bases and J by 0 bases, with 7 bases between them. CDR3 amino acids: CASSLGTPSYEQYF. The CDR3 DNA is TGTGCCAGCAGCTTGGGGACGCCCTCCTACGAGCAGTACTTC.

This chain links TRBV9 with TRBJ2-7; D not resolved. Germline-derived CDR1 and CDR2 are SGDLS and YYNGEE. Trimming took off 0 bases at V and 3 bases at J, with 10 bases between the two ends. This CDR3 comprises 14 residues. This CDR3 reads CASSVGANNYEQYF. As DNA, the CDR3 is TGTGCCAGCAGCGTAGGAGCCAACAACTACGAGCAGTACTTC.

The V and J genes are TRBV28 and TRBJ1-1, with a weak D call TRBD1 (5 bases). V dropped 6 bases and J dropped 6 bases, with 14 bases sitting between them. The CDR3 sequence is 13 residues long. Germline loops: CDR1 MDHEN, CDR2 SYDVKM. The CDR3 DNA reads TGTGCCAGCAGGGCCCAGGGCTCCGCTGAAGCTTTCTTT. Translation: CASRAQGSAEAFF.

The genes are TRBV28 and TRBJ2-3, with D perhaps being TRBD1 or TRBD2 (5 bases each). This CDR3 has 18 residues. Germline loops: CDR1 MDHEN, CDR2 SYDVKM. The V end lost 3 bases, the J end lost 2 bases, and 21 bases lay between the germline ends. This chain's CDR3 is CASSFPDDSGTVTDTQYF. CDR3 in DNA: TGTGCCAGCAGTTTCCCTGACGACTCCGGGACCGTCACAGATACGCAGTATTTT. The full variable domain, with the rest looked up from reference TRBV28 and TRBJ2-3, is DVKVTQSSRYLVKRTGEKVFLECVQDMDHENMFWYRQDPGLGLRLIYFSYDVKMKEKGDIPEGYSVSREKKERFSLILESASTNQTSMYLCASSFPDDSGTVTDTQYFGPGTRLTVL.

The chain carries TRBV27 and TRBJ2-1; 7 nucleotides match TRBD1. The CDR3 length is 12 residues. The V gene end was trimmed by 4 bases and the J gene end by 9 bases; junction bases not matched to a gene: 3. CDR1 is MNHEY and CDR2 is SMNVEV in the germline V gene (reference sequence). The CDR3 DNA is TGTGCCAGCAGTTCTACAGGGGCTGAGCAGTTCTTC. Protein product: CASSSTGAEQFF.

This rearrangement joins TRBV11-2 to TRBJ1-1; TRBD1 is a possible D gene (6 bases). Looked up from germline, CDR1 is SGHAT and CDR2 is FQNNGV. The CDR3 extends over 16 amino acids. Trimming cost V 0 bases and J 0 bases, with 11 bases left between them. CDR3 coding DNA: TGTGCCAGCAGCTTAGAGGCTGGGGGCTTGAACACTGAAGCTTTCTTT. It yields the protein CASSLEAGGLNTEAFF.